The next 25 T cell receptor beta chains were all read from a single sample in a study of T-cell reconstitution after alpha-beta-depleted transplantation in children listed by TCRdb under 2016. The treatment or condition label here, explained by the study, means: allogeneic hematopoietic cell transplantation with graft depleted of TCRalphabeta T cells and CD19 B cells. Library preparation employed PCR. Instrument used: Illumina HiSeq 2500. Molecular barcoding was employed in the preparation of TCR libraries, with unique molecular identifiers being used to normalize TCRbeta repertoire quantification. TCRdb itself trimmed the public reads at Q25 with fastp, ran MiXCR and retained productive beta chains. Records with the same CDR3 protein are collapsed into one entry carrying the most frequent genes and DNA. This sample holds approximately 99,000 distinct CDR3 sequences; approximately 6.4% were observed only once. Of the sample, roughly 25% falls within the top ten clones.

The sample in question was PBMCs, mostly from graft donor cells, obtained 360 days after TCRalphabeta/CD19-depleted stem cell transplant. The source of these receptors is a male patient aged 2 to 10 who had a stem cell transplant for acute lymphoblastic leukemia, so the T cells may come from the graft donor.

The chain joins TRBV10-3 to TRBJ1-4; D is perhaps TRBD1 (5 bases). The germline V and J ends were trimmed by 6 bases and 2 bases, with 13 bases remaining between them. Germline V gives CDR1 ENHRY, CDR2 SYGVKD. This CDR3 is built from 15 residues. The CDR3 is CAISQGLGTNEKLFF. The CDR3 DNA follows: TGTGCCATCAGCCAGGGTTTAGGGACTAATGAAAAACTGTTTTTT.

For the CDR3, the DNA is TGCGCCAGCAGCCAAGCCCTGACAGGGGGGTACAATGAGCAGTTCTTC. Translation gives CASSQALTGGYNEQFF. The chain recombines TRBV4-3 with TRBJ2-1; 9 bases match TRBD1. Trimming took 1 base from V and 4 from J; bases not matched to a gene: 5. The CDR3 spans 16 residues. CDR1 and CDR2 (germline): LGHNA, YSLEER.

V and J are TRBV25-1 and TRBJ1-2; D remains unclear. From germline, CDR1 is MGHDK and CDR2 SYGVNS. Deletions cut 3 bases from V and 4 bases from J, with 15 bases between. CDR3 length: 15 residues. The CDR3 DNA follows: TGTGCCAGCAGTGAGTCGCGGGGTCCACGCTATGGCTACACCTTC. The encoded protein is CASSESRGPRYGYTF.

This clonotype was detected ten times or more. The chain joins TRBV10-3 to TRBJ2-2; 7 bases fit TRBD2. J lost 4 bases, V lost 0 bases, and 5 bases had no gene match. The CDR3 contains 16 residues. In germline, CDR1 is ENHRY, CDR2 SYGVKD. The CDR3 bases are TGTGCCATCAGTGAGTCGGGGGGGACTTCCACCGGGGAGCTGTTTTTT. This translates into CAISESGGTSTGELFF.

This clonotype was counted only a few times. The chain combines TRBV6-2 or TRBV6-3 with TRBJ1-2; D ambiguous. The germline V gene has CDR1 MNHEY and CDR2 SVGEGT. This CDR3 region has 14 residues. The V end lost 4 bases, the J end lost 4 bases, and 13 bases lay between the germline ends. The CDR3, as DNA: TGTGCCAGCAGTTCAGCCAGTTCTTTCTATGGCTACACCTTC. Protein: CASSSASSFYGYTF.

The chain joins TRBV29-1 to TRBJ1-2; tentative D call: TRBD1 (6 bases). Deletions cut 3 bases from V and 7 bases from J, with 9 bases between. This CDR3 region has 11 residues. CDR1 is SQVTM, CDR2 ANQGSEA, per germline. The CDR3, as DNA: TGCAGCGTTGAGGAACAGGGTGGCTACACCTTC. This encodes CSVEEQGGYTF.

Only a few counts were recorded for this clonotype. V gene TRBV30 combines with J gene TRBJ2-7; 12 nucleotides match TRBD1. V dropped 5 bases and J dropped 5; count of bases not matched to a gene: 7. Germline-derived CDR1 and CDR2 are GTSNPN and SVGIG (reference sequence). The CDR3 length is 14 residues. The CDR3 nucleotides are TGTGCCTGGTCCCGGGACAGGGGGCTGAACGAGCAGTACTTC. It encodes CAWSRDRGLNEQYF.

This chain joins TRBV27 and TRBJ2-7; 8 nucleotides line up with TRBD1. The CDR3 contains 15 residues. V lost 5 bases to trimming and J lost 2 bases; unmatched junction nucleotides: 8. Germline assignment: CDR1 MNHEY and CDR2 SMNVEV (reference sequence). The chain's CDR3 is CASSRTGWAAYEQYF. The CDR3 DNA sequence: TGTGCCAGCAGTCGGACAGGGTGGGCCGCCTACGAGCAGTACTTC.

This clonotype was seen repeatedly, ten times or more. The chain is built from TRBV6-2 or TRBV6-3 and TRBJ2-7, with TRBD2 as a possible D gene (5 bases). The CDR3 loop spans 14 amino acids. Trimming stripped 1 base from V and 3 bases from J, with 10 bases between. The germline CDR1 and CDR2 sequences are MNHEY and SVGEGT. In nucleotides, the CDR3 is TGTGCCAGCAGTTACTGGGCCAGCGGCTACGAGCAGTACTTC. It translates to CASSYWASGYEQYF.

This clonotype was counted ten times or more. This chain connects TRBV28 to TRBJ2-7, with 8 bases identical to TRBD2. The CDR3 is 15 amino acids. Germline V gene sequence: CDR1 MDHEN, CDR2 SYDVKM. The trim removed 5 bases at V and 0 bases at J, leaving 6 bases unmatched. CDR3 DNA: TGTGCCAGCAGTCCCCCGGGAGGGGACTCCTACGAGCAGTACTTC. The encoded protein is CASSPPGGDSYEQYF.

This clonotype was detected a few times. CDR3 nucleotide sequence: TGTGCCAGCATGGGGAGGGATGGCTACACCTTC. Translated, it gives CASMGRDGYTF. The J gene is TRBJ1-2, the V gene TRBV9; D is unclear. Trimming removed 6 bases at V and 6 bases at J, with 9 bases between. CDR1 SGDLS and CDR2 YYNGEE come from the germline V gene. The length of the CDR3 is 11 residues.

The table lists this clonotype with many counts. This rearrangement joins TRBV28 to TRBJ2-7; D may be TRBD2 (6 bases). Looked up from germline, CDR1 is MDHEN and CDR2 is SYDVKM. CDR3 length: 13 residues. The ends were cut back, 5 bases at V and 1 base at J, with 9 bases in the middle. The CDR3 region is CASSGTLSYEQYF. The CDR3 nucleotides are TGTGCCAGCAGTGGGACTTTGTCCTACGAGCAGTACTTC.

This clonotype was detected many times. The CDR3 DNA follows: TGTGCCAGCAGCTTAGGCCCGGGACTATTGTACTACGAGCAGTACTTC. Translation gives CASSLGPGLLYYEQYF. This chain links TRBV7-9 with TRBJ2-7; 7 bases agree with TRBD2. The germline CDR1 and CDR2 sequences are SEHNR and FQNEAQ (reference sequence). The CDR3 has 16 amino acids. Trimming cost V 1 base and J 3 bases; bases outside gene matches: 9.

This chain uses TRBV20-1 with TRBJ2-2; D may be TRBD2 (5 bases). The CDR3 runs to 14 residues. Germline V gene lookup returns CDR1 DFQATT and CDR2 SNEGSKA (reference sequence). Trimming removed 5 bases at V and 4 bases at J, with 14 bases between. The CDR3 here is CSALPGSGTGELFF. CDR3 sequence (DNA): TGCAGTGCTTTGCCGGGGTCGGGCACCGGGGAGCTGTTTTTT.

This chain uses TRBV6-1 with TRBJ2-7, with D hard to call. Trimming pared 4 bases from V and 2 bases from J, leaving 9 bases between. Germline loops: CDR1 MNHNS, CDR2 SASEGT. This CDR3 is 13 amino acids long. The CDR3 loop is CASSVERAYEQYF. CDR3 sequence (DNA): TGTGCCAGCAGTGTGGAACGGGCCTACGAGCAGTACTTC.

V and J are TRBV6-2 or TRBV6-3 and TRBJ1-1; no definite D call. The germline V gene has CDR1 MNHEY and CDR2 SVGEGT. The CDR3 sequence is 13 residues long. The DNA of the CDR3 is TGTGCAACGAGTGCAGCCATGAACACTGAAGCTTTCTTT. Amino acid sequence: CATSAAMNTEAFF.

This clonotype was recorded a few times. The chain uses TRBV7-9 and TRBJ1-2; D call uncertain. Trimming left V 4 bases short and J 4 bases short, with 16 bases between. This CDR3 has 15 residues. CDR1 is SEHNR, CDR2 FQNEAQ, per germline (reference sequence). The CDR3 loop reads CASSSLQLGGYGYTF. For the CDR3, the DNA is TGTGCCAGCAGCTCTCTACAGTTGGGCGGCTATGGCTACACCTTC.

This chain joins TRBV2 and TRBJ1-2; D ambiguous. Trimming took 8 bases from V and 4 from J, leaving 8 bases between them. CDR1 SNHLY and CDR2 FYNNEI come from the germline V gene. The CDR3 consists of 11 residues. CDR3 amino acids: CASHNRYGYTF. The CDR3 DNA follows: TGTGCCAGCCATAACCGCTATGGCTACACCTTC. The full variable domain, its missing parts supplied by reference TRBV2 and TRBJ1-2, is EPEVTQTPSHQVTQMGQEVILRCVPISNHLYFYWYRQILGQKVEFLVSFYNNEISEKSEIFDDQFSVERPDGSNFTLKIRSTKLEDSAMYFCASHNRYGYTFGSGTRLTVV.

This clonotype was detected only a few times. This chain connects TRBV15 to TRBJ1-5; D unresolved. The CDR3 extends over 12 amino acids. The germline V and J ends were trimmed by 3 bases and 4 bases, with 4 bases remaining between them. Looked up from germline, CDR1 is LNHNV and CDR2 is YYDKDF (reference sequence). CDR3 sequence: CATSSSNQPQHF. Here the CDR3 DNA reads TGTGCCACCAGCAGCTCTAATCAGCCCCAGCATTTT.

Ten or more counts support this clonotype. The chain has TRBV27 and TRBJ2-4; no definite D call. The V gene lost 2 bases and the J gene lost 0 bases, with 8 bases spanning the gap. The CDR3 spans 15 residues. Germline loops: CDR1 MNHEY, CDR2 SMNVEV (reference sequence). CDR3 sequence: CASSLHPLAKNIQYF. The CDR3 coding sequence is TGTGCCAGCAGTTTACACCCGCTAGCCAAAAACATTCAGTACTTC.

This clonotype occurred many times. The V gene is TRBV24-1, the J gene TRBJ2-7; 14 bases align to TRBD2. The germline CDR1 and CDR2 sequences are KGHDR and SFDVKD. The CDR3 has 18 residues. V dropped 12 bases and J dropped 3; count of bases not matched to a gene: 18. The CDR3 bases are TGTGCCTCAACCGGGACGGGATGGACTAGCGGGAGGATCTACGAGCAGTACTTC. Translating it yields CASTGTGWTSGRIYEQYF.

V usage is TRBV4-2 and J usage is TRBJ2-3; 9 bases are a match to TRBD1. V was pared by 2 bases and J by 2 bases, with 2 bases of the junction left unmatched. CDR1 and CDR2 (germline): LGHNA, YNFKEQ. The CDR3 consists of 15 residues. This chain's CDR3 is CASSQLQGATDTQYF. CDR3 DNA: TGTGCCAGCAGCCAATTACAGGGGGCCACAGATACGCAGTATTTT.

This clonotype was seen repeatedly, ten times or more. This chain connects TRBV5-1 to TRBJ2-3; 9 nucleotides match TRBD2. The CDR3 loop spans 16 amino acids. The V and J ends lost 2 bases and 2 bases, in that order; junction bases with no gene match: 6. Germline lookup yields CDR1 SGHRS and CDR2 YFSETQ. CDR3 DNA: TGCGCCAGCAGCTTACTAGCGGGTCCAACCACAGATACGCAGTATTTT. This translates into CASSLLAGPTTDTQYF.

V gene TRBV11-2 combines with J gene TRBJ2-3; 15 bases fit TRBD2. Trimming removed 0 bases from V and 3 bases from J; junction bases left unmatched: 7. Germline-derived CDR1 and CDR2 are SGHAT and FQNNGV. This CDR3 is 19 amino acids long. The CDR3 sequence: CASSLDWTSGGEGTDTQYF. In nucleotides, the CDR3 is TGTGCCAGCAGCTTAGATTGGACTAGCGGGGGGGAGGGTACAGATACGCAGTATTTT.

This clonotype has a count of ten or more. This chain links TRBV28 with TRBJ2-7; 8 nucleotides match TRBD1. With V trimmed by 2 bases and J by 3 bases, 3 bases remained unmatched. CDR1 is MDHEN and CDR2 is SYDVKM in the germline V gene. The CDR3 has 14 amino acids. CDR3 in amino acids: CASSLPGGYYEQYF. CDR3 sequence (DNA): TGTGCCAGCAGTTTACCAGGGGGCTACTACGAGCAGTACTTC.